These 18 T cell receptor beta chains share one sample of origin, sequenced in a study of cytomegalovirus exposure and HLA in healthy donors. Here immunoSEQ multiplex PCR was the method, and the copy in TCRdb shows in-frame clones only, minus some. This sample has 250,000 to 400,000 clones, with roughly 87% found just once. The specimen sequenced was PBMCs. These receptors came from a man aged 25 to 45 in good health and CMV-seronegative.

This clone has only one observation. This chain links TRBV9 with TRBJ1-3; the D gene is possibly TRBD1 (6 bases). Germline V gene data show CDR1 as SGDLS and CDR2 as YYNGEE. The CDR3 contains 15 residues. Trimming shortened V by 0 bases and J by 4 bases, and 11 bases separated the two germline ends. The CDR3 loop reads CASSVEPGAGNTIYF. CDR3 nucleotides: TGTGCCAGCAGCGTAGAACCAGGGGCCGGAAACACCATATATTTT.

CDR3 sequence reads: CASSYEGHQNTEAFF. In DNA form, the CDR3 reads TGTGCCAGCAGTTACGAGGGACACCAAAACACTGAAGCTTTCTTT. The chain recombines TRBV6-5 with TRBJ1-1; TRBD1 might be the D (6 bases). The CDR3 length is 15 residues. Germline CDR1 and CDR2: MNHEY and SVGAGI. V gave up 2 bases and J gave up 2 bases, with 12 bases separating them.

The chain combines TRBV7-9 with TRBJ1-1, with D tentatively TRBD1 (6 bases). The germline V gene encodes CDR1 SEHNR and CDR2 FQNEAQ (reference sequence). The CDR3 is made up of 15 amino acids. The germline V and J ends were trimmed by 4 bases and 1 base, with 13 bases remaining between them. The CDR3, as DNA: TGTGCCAGCAGCTACCAGGGGAGAGGGAACACTGAAGCTTTCTTT. It translates to CASSYQGRGNTEAFF.

This rearrangement joins TRBV19 to TRBJ1-2, with a weak D call TRBD1 (5 bases). Germline V gives CDR1 LNHDA, CDR2 SQIVND (reference sequence). Between the trimmed V and J ends, which lost 1 base and 6 bases, there was a span of 15 bases. The CDR3 covers 15 residues. DNA for the CDR3: TGTGCCAGTAGTATAGTCACCCTGCAGGGCGATGGCTACACCTTC. Translating gives CASSIVTLQGDGYTF. The variable domain in full, completed from reference TRBV19 and TRBJ1-2, reads DGGITQSPKYLFRKEGQNVTLSCEQNLNHDAMYWYRQDPGQGLRLIYYSQIVNDFQKGDIAEGYSVSREKKESFPLTVTSAQKNPTAFYLCASSIVTLQGDGYTFGSGTRLTVV.

The chain employs TRBV7-9 and TRBJ2-1, with 12 nucleotides matching TRBD1. Germline V gene data show CDR1 as SEHNR and CDR2 as FQNEAQ (reference sequence). The length of the CDR3 is 17 residues. The V segment lost 5 bases and the J segment 5 bases; nucleotides outside the gene matches: 10. The CDR3 protein is CASSARDRGLYDNEQFF. In nucleotides, the CDR3 is TGTGCCAGCAGCGCCCGGGACAGGGGGCTTTACGACAATGAGCAGTTCTTC. The variable domain in full, with the rest retrieved from reference TRBV7-9 and TRBJ2-1, is DTGVSQNPRHKITKRGQNVTFRCDPISEHNRLYWYRQTLGQGPEFLTYFQNEAQLEKSRLLSDRFSAERPKGSFSTLEIQRTEQGDSAMYLCASSARDRGLYDNEQFFGPGTRLTVL.

J is TRBJ2-4 and V is TRBV27; 9 nucleotides line up with TRBD2. CDR3 length: 15 residues. From germline, CDR1 is MNHEY and CDR2 SMNVEV (reference sequence). V was clipped by 6 bases and J by 2 bases; unmatched bases: 5. The CDR3 nucleotides read TGTGCCAGCAGCCCGGGACTAGCTACCAAAAACATTCAGTACTTC. Its translation: CASSPGLATKNIQYF.

The V call is TRBV27, the J call TRBJ2-1, with D possibly being TRBD2 (6 bases). The CDR3 is made up of 12 amino acids. V was trimmed by 4 bases and J by 12 bases, leaving 13 bases between them. Germline V CDR1 and CDR2: MNHEY, SMNVEV (reference sequence). This CDR3 reads CASSSGGMGQFF. DNA of the CDR3: TGTGCCAGCAGTTCAGGAGGGATGGGGCAGTTCTTC.

This chain uses TRBV15 with TRBJ2-2; 9 bases map to TRBD1. This CDR3 is 16 amino acids long. Germline CDR1 LNHNV, CDR2 YYDKDF (reference sequence). Trimming took 2 bases from V and 4 from J; bases not matched to a gene: 5. The DNA for the CDR3 is TGTGCCACCAGCAGAACGGACAGGGGAAGCACCGGGGAGCTGTTTTTT. It encodes CATSRTDRGSTGELFF. Filled out from reference TRBV15 and TRBJ2-2, the complete variable domain reads DAMVIQNPRYQVTQFGKPVTLSCSQTLNHNVMYWYQQKSSQAPKLLFHYYDKDFNNEADTPDNFQSRRPNTSFCFLDIRSPGLGDTAMYLCATSRTDRGSTGELFFGEGSRLTVL.

V is TRBV30 and J is TRBJ1-2; D might be TRBD1 (5 bases). The CDR3 consists of 15 residues. Germline loops: CDR1 GTSNPN, CDR2 SVGIG (reference sequence). V was pared by 0 bases and J by 6 bases, with 17 bases between. The CDR3 coding sequence is TGTGCCTGGAGTGTACGGGGGAAAAGACTAAATGGCTACACCTTC. Its protein product is CAWSVRGKRLNGYTF. Full variable domain (rest looked up from reference TRBV30 and TRBJ1-2): SQTIHQWPATLVQPVGSPLSLECTVEGTSNPNLYWYRQAAGRGLQLLFYSVGIGQISSEVPQNLSASRPQDRQFILSSKKLLLSDSGFYLCAWSVRGKRLNGYTFGSGTRLTVV.

A single count supports this clone. The chain employs TRBV6-5 and TRBJ1-2; TRBD1 agrees at 9 bases. After removal of 6 bases from V and 8 bases from J, the junction contained 10 bases not matched to a gene. CDR1 and CDR2 (germline): MNHEY, SVGAGI. The CDR3 sequence is 14 residues long. The CDR3 sequence: CASRRGQGRNGYTF. The CDR3 coding sequence is TGTGCCAGCAGGCGCGGACAGGGGAGGAACGGCTACACCTTC.

The chain has TRBV2 and TRBJ1-5; the D gene is possibly TRBD1 (5 bases). The V end was cut by 2 bases, the J end by 5 bases, with 13 bases between. The CDR3 length is 15 residues. CDR1 SNHLY and CDR2 FYNNEI come from the germline V gene. DNA of the CDR3: TGTGCCAGCAGTGAATGGGGAGGGGTTGATCAGCCCCAGCATTTT. It is translated as CASSEWGGVDQPQHF.

The CDR3 region has the DNA TGCAGCGTTGACCAAGGAGGCACCAACTATGGCTACACCTTC. This translates into CSVDQGGTNYGYTF. V gene TRBV29-1 combines with J gene TRBJ1-2; D call uncertain. The CDR3 runs to 14 residues. V lost 3 bases and J lost 2, with 13 bases in between. The germline V gene has CDR1 SQVTM and CDR2 ANQGSEA.

The gene calls are TRBV18 and TRBJ1-2; D is unresolved. Germline V gene data show CDR1 as KGHSH and CDR2 as LQKENI. The CDR3 consists of 13 residues. V was trimmed by 3 bases and J by 11 bases, leaving 16 bases between them. The CDR3 protein is CASSPPSPREYTF. The CDR3 region has the DNA TGTGCCAGCTCACCCCCGAGCCCCCGGGAGTACACCTTC. Drawing the rest from reference TRBV18 and TRBJ1-2, the complete variable domain is NAGVMQNPRHLVRRRGQEARLRCSPMKGHSHVYWYRQLPEEGLKFMVYLQKENIIDESGMPKERFSAEFPKEGPSILRIQQVVRGDSAAYFCASSPPSPREYTFGSGTRLTVV.

This chain joins TRBV28 and TRBJ1-2; possibly TRBD1 for D (5 bases). This CDR3 is 15 amino acids long. Per the germline V gene, CDR1 is MDHEN and CDR2 is SYDVKM. The germline V and J ends were trimmed by 3 bases and 2 bases, with 13 bases remaining between them. The CDR3 nucleotides are TGTGCCAGCAGTTTGGGGGGTAACTCAAACTATGGCTACACCTTC. Translation gives CASSLGGNSNYGYTF.

V usage is TRBV19 and J usage is TRBJ2-5; TRBD2 matches at 10 bases. Trimming at V came to 4 bases and at J to 1 base, leaving 6 bases not matched to a gene. CDR1 is LNHDA and CDR2 is SQIVND in the germline V gene (reference sequence). There are 16 residues in the CDR3. CDR3 nucleotides: TGTGCCAGTAGTAATCGGGCTAGCGGGGGCCAAGAGACCCAGTACTTC. This gives the protein CASSNRASGGQETQYF.

The chain recombines TRBV19 with TRBJ2-7; 10 bases are a match to TRBD1. This CDR3 is built from 13 residues. V shed 5 bases and J 6 bases; nucleotides not matched to a gene: 4. Germline CDR1 reads LNHDA; CDR2 reads SQIVND (reference sequence). CDR3 protein: CASSPGTGAEQYF. DNA of the CDR3: TGTGCCAGTAGTCCCGGGACAGGGGCCGAGCAGTACTTC.

The V and J genes are TRBV27 and TRBJ1-1, with TRBD1 matching 7 bases. CDR1 is MNHEY, CDR2 SMNVEV, per germline (reference sequence). The CDR3 covers 14 residues. Unmatched junction bases numbered 3, after V lost 5 bases and J lost 0 bases. The CDR3: CASSTDRLNTEAFF. CDR3 nucleotides: TGTGCCAGCAGTACGGACAGGCTGAACACTGAAGCTTTCTTT.

The rearrangement links TRBV27 to TRBJ2-1, with D hard to call. Germline CDR1 reads MNHEY; CDR2 reads SMNVEV (reference sequence). The CDR3 totals 13 residues. V lost 7 bases and J lost 10, with 17 bases in between. The CDR3 protein is CASTLSTSREQFF. The CDR3 bases are TGTGCCAGCACCCTGAGCACTTCTAGGGAGCAGTTCTTC.